Listed here are 25 T cell receptor beta chains from one sample, sequenced in a study of blood T cell repertoires in COVID-19. Produced via immunoSEQ multiplex PCR; TCRdb's table is partial and in-frame only. The sample has 90,000 to 120,000 clones; approximately 79% are singletons. Sequenced material: peripheral blood. These receptor sequences come from a man between 65 and 79 years old with active or convalescent COVID-19.

The rearrangement links TRBV10-3 to TRBJ2-5; no reliable D call. Looked up from germline, CDR1 is ENHRY and CDR2 is SYGVKD. V was shortened by 4 bases and J by 4 bases, with 4 bases between the two germline ends. The CDR3 has 11 amino acids. The CDR3 reads CAISASETQYF. CDR3 nucleotides: TGTGCCATCAGTGCTTCAGAGACCCAGTACTTC.

J is TRBJ1-1 and V is TRBV7-9; 7 bases line up with TRBD1. Unmatched junction bases numbered 5, after V lost 5 bases and J lost 5 bases. CDR1 and CDR2 (germline): SEHNR, FQNEAQ (reference sequence). The CDR3 sequence is 13 residues long. CDR3 DNA: TGTGCCAGCAGCGTAGACAGGGATACTGAAGCTTTCTTT. Translating it yields CASSVDRDTEAFF.

In its sample, this clone was seen a few times. The chain links TRBV19 to TRBJ1-1; D remains ambiguous. The V gene's germline CDR1 is LNHDA and CDR2 SQIVND (reference sequence). There are 14 residues in the CDR3. V lost 4 bases and J 5 bases, leaving 14 bases between the germline ends. The CDR3 DNA reads TGTGCCAGTAGTAGGCGAGAAGGAGGTACTGAAGCTTTCTTT. The encoded protein is CASSRREGGTEAFF.

The rearrangement links TRBV9 to TRBJ2-1; 8 positions match TRBD2. Germline CDR1 reads SGDLS; CDR2 reads YYNGEE. CDR3 length: 14 residues. The junction had 4 bases not matched to a gene; V was cut back by 3 bases and J by 5 bases. CDR3 sequence: CASSGTSRNNEQFF. The CDR3 DNA reads as TGTGCCAGCAGCGGGACTAGCCGAAACAATGAGCAGTTCTTC.

The chain uses TRBV19 and TRBJ1-4, with TRBD1 matching over 8 bases. This CDR3 has 14 residues. Unmatched junction bases numbered 5, after V lost 11 bases and J lost 0 bases. Germline V lookup: CDR1 LNHDA, CDR2 SQIVND (reference sequence). The CDR3 is CASQGAATNEKLFF. In DNA form, the CDR3 reads TGTGCCTCTCAGGGGGCAGCAACTAATGAAAAACTGTTTTTT.

J is TRBJ1-6 and V is TRBV15; 9 nucleotides agree with TRBD1. Unmatched junction bases numbered 5, after V lost 1 base and J lost 10 bases. There are 15 residues in the CDR3. The germline V gene encodes CDR1 LNHNV and CDR2 YYDKDF (reference sequence). The CDR3 region is CATSRGRTGESPLHF. Written as DNA, the CDR3 is TGTGCCACCAGCAGAGGTAGGACAGGGGAATCACCCCTCCACTTT.

The rearrangement joins TRBV25-1 to TRBJ1-4, with 7 bases that match TRBD1. Germline CDR1 and CDR2: MGHDK and SYGVNS. The CDR3 is 14 amino acids. The ends lost 3 bases at V and 4 bases at J; junction bases unmatched: 2. The CDR3 DNA reads TGTGCCAGCAGTGATAACAGGGGTAATGAAAAACTGTTTTTT. The encoded protein is CASSDNRGNEKLFF.

In its sample, this clone was seen a few times. This chain connects TRBV5-1 to TRBJ1-2; 10 nucleotides match TRBD1. After removal of 0 bases from V and 4 bases from J, the junction contained 3 bases not matched to a gene. CDR3 length: 15 residues. The V gene's germline CDR1 is SGHRS and CDR2 YFSETQ. The DNA of the CDR3 is TGCGCCAGCAGCTTGGGGGACAGGGGAGGCTATGGCTACACCTTC. This sequence encodes CASSLGDRGGYGYTF.

J is TRBJ2-1 and V is TRBV19; D unclear. Germline V gene sequence: CDR1 LNHDA, CDR2 SQIVND (reference sequence). V lost 4 bases, J lost 0 bases, and 10 bases lay in between. This CDR3 spans 15 amino acids. The CDR3 is CASSTELSSYNEQFF. The CDR3 nucleotides are TGTGCCAGTAGTACGGAGTTGAGCTCCTACAATGAGCAGTTCTTC.

V usage is TRBV7-2 and J usage is TRBJ1-3; D perhaps matches TRBD1 (6 bases). In germline, CDR1 is SGHTA, CDR2 FQGNSA. This CDR3 is 15 amino acids long. V lost 3 bases to trimming and J lost 1 base, with 10 bases between them. The CDR3 region has the DNA TGTGCCAGCAGCTTTATAGGGGGATCTGGAAACACCATATATTTT. It yields the protein CASSFIGGSGNTIYF.

This clone was observed a handful of times. The chain is built from TRBV19 and TRBJ1-5, with 8 bases that match TRBD1. Unmatched junction bases numbered 3, after V lost 4 bases and J lost 4 bases. The CDR3 sequence is 14 residues long. Germline lookup yields CDR1 LNHDA and CDR2 SQIVND (reference sequence). DNA for the CDR3: TGTGCCAGTAGTACAGGGGGCAGTAATCAGCCCCAGCATTTT. Its translation: CASSTGGSNQPQHF.

The V call is TRBV5-5, the J call TRBJ2-1, with TRBD2 identical over 8 bases. With V trimmed by 3 bases and J by 0 bases, 5 bases remained unmatched. The germline V gene encodes CDR1 SGHKS and CDR2 YYEKEE (reference sequence). The CDR3 is 16 residues long. In DNA form, the CDR3 reads TGTGCCAGCAGCTCCTTTAGCGGGGCCTCCTACAATGAGCAGTTCTTC. Its protein is CASSSFSGASYNEQFF.

The chain links TRBV19 to TRBJ2-7; 8 positions match TRBD1. CDR3 length: 15 residues. The J segment lost 5 bases and the V segment lost 3 bases, leaving 9 bases of the junction unmatched. The germline V gene has CDR1 LNHDA and CDR2 SQIVND (reference sequence). The chain's CDR3 is CASSIVTGAADEQYF. The CDR3 bases are TGTGCCAGTAGTATTGTGACAGGGGCGGCGGACGAGCAGTACTTC.

The rearrangement links TRBV6-6 to TRBJ1-1; perhaps TRBD1 as D (5 bases). V dropped 9 bases and J dropped 3 bases, with 14 bases sitting between them. Germline V gives CDR1 MNHNY, CDR2 SVGAGI (reference sequence). This CDR3 comprises 13 residues. Here the CDR3 DNA reads TGTGCCAGTAAAACAGGTGATTACACTGAAGCTTTCTTT. It encodes CASKTGDYTEAFF.

This chain links TRBV5-1 with TRBJ1-1, with TRBD1 identical over 9 bases. CDR3 length equals 19 residues. Germline lookup yields CDR1 SGHRS and CDR2 YFSETQ. The J segment lost 4 bases and the V segment lost 0 bases, leaving 16 bases of the junction unmatched. This chain's CDR3 is CASSLAQLYRGRGGTEAFF. CDR3 DNA: TGCGCCAGCAGCTTGGCGCAACTTTACAGGGGGCGAGGGGGCACTGAAGCTTTCTTT.

This clone has a handful of counts. The rearrangement links TRBV30 to TRBJ2-1; 10 bases agree with TRBD2. The CDR3 covers 16 residues. Unmatched junction bases numbered 10, after V lost 0 bases and J lost 8 bases. The germline CDR1 and CDR2 sequences are GTSNPN and SVGIG (reference sequence). CDR3: CAWSVLAGWGGDEQFF. As DNA, the CDR3 is TGTGCCTGGAGTGTACTAGCGGGGTGGGGTGGGGATGAGCAGTTCTTC.

The chain carries TRBV12-5 and TRBJ1-2; D might be TRBD1 (5 bases). CDR3 length: 15 residues. The V end was cut by 2 bases, the J end by 3 bases, with 13 bases between. The germline gives CDR1 LGHNT, CDR2 FRNRAP. This CDR3 reads CASGLQGRVDYGYTF. CDR3 in DNA: TGTGCTAGTGGTTTGCAAGGCAGGGTGGACTATGGCTACACCTTC.

This clone has more than one count but fewer than ten. Germline is not matched at one junction end, which may reflect a read error. The chain joins TRBV30 to TRBJ2-3; 12 nucleotides match TRBD2. The germline V gene has CDR1 GTSNPN and CDR2 SVGIG (reference sequence). The CDR3 covers 12 residues. The CDR3 coding sequence is TGTGCCTGGAGCGGACTAGCGGGATCCCCAGCCTTT. Encoded protein: CAWSGLAGSPAF.

This sequence joins TRBV5-6 and TRBJ2-4; no clear D gene. There are 15 residues in the CDR3. Germline V CDR1 and CDR2: SGHDT, YYEEEE. Between the trimmed V and J ends, which lost 4 bases and 0 bases, there was a span of 11 bases. The CDR3: CASSAGRLAKNIQYF. The CDR3 nucleotides are TGTGCCAGCAGCGCCGGAAGACTAGCCAAAAACATTCAGTACTTC. The full variable domain, in which reference TRBV5-6 and TRBJ2-4 provide the parts outside the CDR3, is DAGVTQSPTHLIKTRGQQVTLRCSPKSGHDTVSWYQQALGQGPQFIFQYYEEEERQRGNFPDRFSGHQFPNYSSELNVNALLLGDSALYLCASSAGRLAKNIQYFGAGTRLSVL.

The table lists this clone with a count of one. The J gene is TRBJ2-5, the V gene TRBV5-1; TRBD2 matches 14 bases. This CDR3 is 16 amino acids long. CDR1 and CDR2 from the germline V gene are SGHRS and YFSETQ. The V segment lost 7 bases and the J segment 1 base; nucleotides outside the gene matches: 6. The CDR3 DNA follows: TGCGCCAGCCTCCCGGGACTAGCGGGGGTCCAAGAGACCCAGTACTTC. The encoded protein is CASLPGLAGVQETQYF.

The sample holds one count of this clone. The genes are TRBV5-1 and TRBJ2-1; 11 bases align to TRBD2. Germline CDR1 SGHRS, CDR2 YFSETQ. The CDR3 length is 17 residues. V shed 2 bases and J 4 bases; nucleotides not matched to a gene: 8. The CDR3 sequence: CASSFLAGGPVYNEQFF. CDR3 nucleotide sequence: TGCGCCAGCAGCTTCTTAGCGGGAGGGCCCGTATACAATGAGCAGTTCTTC.

This clone was seen a handful of times. CDR3 DNA sequence: TGCGCCAGTCGCGGGGAAACTGAAGCTTTCTTT. It encodes CASRGETEAFF. The chain combines TRBV23-1 with TRBJ1-1; D unclear. TRBV23-1 is reported as an ORF; its role is uncertain. This CDR3 is 11 amino acids long. Between the trimmed V and J ends, which lost 9 bases and 5 bases, there was a span of 10 bases.

This rearrangement joins TRBV6-5 to TRBJ2-1; TRBD1 agrees at 10 bases. This CDR3 has 14 residues. CDR1 and CDR2 from the germline V gene are MNHEY and SVGAGI. V shed 7 bases and J 4 bases; nucleotides not matched to a gene: 4. The CDR3 DNA reads TGTGCCAGCAACGACAGGGGGCGTTACAATGAGCAGTTCTTC. Amino acids: CASNDRGRYNEQFF.

This clone was counted once. The chain recombines TRBV6-6 with TRBJ1-1, with TRBD1 matching over 8 bases. V lost 8 bases, J lost 1 base, and 6 bases stayed unmatched. Germline V gene lookup returns CDR1 MNHNY and CDR2 SVGAGI (reference sequence). The CDR3 is 14 residues long. The CDR3 sequence: CASQDRGKNTEAFF. The CDR3 nucleotides are TGTGCCAGCCAAGACAGGGGAAAGAACACTGAAGCTTTCTTT.

The chain combines TRBV4-1 with TRBJ2-4, with 7 bases matching TRBD1. The trim removed 2 bases at V and 9 bases at J, leaving 10 bases unmatched. Germline CDR1 is MGHRA and CDR2 is YSYEKL. This CDR3 region has 15 residues. The CDR3 nucleotides are TGCGCCAGCAGCCAAAAGGGGGCAGGGGATGGCATTCAGTACTTC. Its protein product is CASSQKGAGDGIQYF.